This T cell receptor beta chain was obtained from a study of blood T cell repertoires in COVID-19 (dated by TCRdb to the early 2020s). Background for the entire study: The collaborator samples originated in the United States, Italy and Spain and spanned the acute and convalescent phases of COVID-19. The material from the prospective study consisted of cDNA or gDNA derived from T cells, B-cell-depleted T cells, or PBMCs. Subjects who had been exposed to COVID-19, were actively infected with it, or had recovered from it provided the deeply sampled blood TCRbeta repertoires that made up the dataset. The repertoires were released in a freely available public database intended as a resource for research on the immune response to SARS-CoV-2. The samples were drawn from two sources: the first 160 participants of the ongoing ImmuneRACE study, and fewer than 1,500 subjects contributed by 6 global collaborators. A de-identified subject ID, COVID-19 status, age in years and sex were almost always included in the sample metadata. Where HLA class I and class II types were available, the types were taken from metadata supplied by the sample provider, not from assay-based typing.

The full study reports these points: The quantity of clinical and demographic metadata differed by source and by participant and was supplied without curation.

The germline V end is reduced by 0 bases and the J end by 1 base; junction bases left unmatched: 4. The germline V gene gives CDR1 as SGHRS and CDR2 as YFSETQ. Its CDR3 holds 16 amino acids, cysteine through phenylalanine. The only DNA kept is the CDR3, 48 bases in frame from the first base. TCRbeta CDR3 regions were amplified from genomic DNA by means of the immunoSEQ Assay, a bias-controlled multiplex PCR. The study's own analysis went as follows. The number of nucleated cells in each sample was estimated from the amplification of reference gene primers within the assay. To quantify the absolute abundance of each unique TCRbeta CDR3 rearrangement, sequence reads were collapsed and filtered. For each sample, productive Simpson clonality was calculated by taking the square root of Simpson's diversity index across productive rearrangements. What TCRdb holds here is the immuneACCESS table cut down to in-frame rearrangements. Part of the clones is not present; checked against another copy, under half of the missing clones reflect an unresolved V gene, and the others are unexplained. The V and J calls and clone size come from that table; D and trimming were worked out from the DNA. The sample has more than 95,000 clones on record, 82% of them singletons. The ten top clones hold 18% of the sample.

On this clone itself: This clone's antigen is unknown. One base away there is no much larger clone; base qualities are not given.

Collaborating institutions collected whole blood in K2EDTA tubes following their own protocols. Collaborator samples were shipped for TCRbeta analysis as frozen whole blood, isolated PBMCs, or DNA extracted from either sample type. The rearrangement combines TRBV5-1 with TRBJ2-7, with 10 central nucleotides matching TRBD1. Sequencing was carried out using peripheral blood. This sequence was found in a man older than 75 with acute or convalescent COVID-19. The CDR3 protein sequence reads: CASSLDGTGASYEQYF. The DNA reads as follows: TGCGCCAGCAGCTTGGATGGGACAGGGGCATCCTACGAGCAGTACTTC.